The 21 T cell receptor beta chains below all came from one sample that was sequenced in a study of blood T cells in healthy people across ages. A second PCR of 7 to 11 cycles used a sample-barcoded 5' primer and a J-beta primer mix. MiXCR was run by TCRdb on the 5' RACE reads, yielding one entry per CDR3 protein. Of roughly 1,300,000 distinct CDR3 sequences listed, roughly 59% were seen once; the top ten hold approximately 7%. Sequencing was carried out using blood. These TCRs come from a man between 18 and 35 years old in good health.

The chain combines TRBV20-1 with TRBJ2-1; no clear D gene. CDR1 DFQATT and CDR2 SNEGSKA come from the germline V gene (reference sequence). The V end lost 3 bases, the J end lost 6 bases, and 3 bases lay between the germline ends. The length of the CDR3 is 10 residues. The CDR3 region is CSASTNEQFF. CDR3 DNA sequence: TGCAGTGCTAGTACCAATGAGCAGTTCTTC.

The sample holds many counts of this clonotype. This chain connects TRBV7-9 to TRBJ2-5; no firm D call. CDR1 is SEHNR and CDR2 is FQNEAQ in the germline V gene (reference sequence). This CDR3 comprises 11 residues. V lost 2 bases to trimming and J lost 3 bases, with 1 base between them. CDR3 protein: CASSLKETQYF. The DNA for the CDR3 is TGTGCCAGCAGCTTAAAAGAGACCCAGTACTTC.

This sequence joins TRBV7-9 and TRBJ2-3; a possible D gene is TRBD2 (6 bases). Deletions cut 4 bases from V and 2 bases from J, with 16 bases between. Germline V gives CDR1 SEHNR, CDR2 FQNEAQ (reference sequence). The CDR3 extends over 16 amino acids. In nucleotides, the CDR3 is TGTGCCAGCAGCTGGGACTCCCAACGATACACAGATACGCAGTATTTT. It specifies CASSWDSQRYTDTQYF.

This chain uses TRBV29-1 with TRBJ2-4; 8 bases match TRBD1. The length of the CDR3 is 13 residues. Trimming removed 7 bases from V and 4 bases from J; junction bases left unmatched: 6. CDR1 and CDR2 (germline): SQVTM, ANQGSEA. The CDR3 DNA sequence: TGCAGCGCAAGACGGGACAGGAAAAACATTCAGTACTTC. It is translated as CSARRDRKNIQYF.

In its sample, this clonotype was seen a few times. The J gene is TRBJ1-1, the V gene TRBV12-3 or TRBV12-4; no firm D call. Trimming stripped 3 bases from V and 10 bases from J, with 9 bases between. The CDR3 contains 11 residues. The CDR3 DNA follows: TGTGCCAGCAGTTTGAATAGAGGAGCTTTCTTT. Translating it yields CASSLNRGAFF.

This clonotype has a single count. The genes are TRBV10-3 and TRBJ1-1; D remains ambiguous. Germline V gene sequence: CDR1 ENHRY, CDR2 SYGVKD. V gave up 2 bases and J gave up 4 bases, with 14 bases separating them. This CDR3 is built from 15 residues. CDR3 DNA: TGTGCCATCAGTGAGGTACAGACCTTGGGCACTGAAGCTTTCTTT. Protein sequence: CAISEVQTLGTEAFF.

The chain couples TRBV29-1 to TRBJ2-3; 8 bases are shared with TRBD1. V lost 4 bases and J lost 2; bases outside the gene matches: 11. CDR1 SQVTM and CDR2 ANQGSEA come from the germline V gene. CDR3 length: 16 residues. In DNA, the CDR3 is TGCAGCGTTGTAGATTCCAGGGGGCAGAACACAGATACGCAGTATTTT. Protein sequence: CSVVDSRGQNTDTQYF.

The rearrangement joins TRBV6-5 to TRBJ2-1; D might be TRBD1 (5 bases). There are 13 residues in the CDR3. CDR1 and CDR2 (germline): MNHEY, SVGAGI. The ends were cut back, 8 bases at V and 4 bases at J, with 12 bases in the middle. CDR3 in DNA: TGTGCCAGCGTCTCACAGGCTTACAATGAGCAGTTCTTC. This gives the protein CASVSQAYNEQFF.

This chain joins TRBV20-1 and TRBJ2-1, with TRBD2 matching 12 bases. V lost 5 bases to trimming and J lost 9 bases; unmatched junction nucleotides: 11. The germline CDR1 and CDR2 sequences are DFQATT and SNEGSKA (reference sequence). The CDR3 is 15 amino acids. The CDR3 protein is CSASASGRGLREQFF. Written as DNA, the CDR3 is TGCAGTGCTTCCGCTAGCGGGAGGGGACTGCGTGAGCAGTTCTTC.

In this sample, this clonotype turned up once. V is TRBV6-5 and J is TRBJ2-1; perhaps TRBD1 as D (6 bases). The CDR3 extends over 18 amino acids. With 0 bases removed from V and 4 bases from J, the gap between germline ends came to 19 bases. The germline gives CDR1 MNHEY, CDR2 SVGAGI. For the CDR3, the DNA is TGTGCCAGCAGTTACTCAGAGATGGGGACGGGACAATACAATGAGCAGTTCTTC. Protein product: CASSYSEMGTGQYNEQFF.

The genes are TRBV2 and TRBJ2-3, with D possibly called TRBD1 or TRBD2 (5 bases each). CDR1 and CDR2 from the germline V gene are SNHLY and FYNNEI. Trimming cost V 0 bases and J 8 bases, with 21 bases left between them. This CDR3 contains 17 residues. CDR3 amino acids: CASSEAGVVGDIATQYF. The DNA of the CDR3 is TGTGCCAGCAGTGAAGCGGGGGTAGTGGGAGATATCGCTACGCAGTATTTT. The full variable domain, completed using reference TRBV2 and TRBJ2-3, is EPEVTQTPSHQVTQMGQEVILRCVPISNHLYFYWYRQILGQKVEFLVSFYNNEISEKSEIFDDQFSVERPDGSNFTLKIRSTKLEDSAMYFCASSEAGVVGDIATQYFGPGTRLTVL.

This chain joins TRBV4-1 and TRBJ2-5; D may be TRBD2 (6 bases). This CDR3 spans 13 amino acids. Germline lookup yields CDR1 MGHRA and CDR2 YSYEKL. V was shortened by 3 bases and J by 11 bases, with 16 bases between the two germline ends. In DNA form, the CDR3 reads TGCGCCAGCAGCCACGGGACTCGAGGGGAGCAGTACTTC. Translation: CASSHGTRGEQYF.

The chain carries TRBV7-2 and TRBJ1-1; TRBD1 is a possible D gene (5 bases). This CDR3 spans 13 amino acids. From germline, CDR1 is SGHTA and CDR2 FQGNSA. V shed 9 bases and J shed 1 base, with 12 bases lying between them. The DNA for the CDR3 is TGTGCCAGAAGACTCCAGGGGAACACTGAAGCTTTCTTT. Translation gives CARRLQGNTEAFF.

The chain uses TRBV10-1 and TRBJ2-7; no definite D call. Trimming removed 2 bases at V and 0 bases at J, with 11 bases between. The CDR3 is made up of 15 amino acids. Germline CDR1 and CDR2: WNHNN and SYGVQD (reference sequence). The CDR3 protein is CASSERAPSSYEQYF. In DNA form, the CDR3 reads TGCGCCAGCAGTGAGAGGGCCCCTAGCTCCTACGAGCAGTACTTC.

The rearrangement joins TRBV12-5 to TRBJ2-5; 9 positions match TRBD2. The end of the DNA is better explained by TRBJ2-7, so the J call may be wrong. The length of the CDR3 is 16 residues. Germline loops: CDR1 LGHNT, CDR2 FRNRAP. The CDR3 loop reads CASASIRGLAGNEQYF. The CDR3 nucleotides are TGTGCTAGTGCTTCGATCCGAGGGCTAGCGGGAAACGAGCAGTACTTC.

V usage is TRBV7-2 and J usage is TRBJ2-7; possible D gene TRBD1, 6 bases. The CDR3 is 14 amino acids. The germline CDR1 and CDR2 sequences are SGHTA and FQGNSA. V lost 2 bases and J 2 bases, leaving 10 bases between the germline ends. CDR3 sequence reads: CASSLLDSTYEQYF. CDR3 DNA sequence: TGTGCCAGCAGCTTACTGGACAGCACCTACGAGCAGTACTTC.

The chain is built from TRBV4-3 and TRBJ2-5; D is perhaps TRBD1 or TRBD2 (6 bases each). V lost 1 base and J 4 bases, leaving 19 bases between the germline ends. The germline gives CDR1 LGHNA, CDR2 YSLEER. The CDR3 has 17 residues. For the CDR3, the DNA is TGCGCCAGCAGCCAAGGAGTGCTTAGAGGGGGGTTAGAGACCCAGTACTTC. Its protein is CASSQGVLRGGLETQYF.

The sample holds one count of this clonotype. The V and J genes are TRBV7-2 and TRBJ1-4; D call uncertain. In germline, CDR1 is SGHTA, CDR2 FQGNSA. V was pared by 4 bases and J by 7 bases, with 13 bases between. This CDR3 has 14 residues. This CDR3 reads CASSSSLGGEKLFF. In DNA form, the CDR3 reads TGTGCCAGCAGCTCCAGTTTAGGAGGTGAAAAACTGTTTTTT.

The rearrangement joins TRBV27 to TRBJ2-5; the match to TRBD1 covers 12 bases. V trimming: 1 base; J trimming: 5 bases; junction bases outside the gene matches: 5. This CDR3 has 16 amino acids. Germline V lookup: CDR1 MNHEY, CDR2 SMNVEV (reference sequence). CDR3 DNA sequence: TGTGCCAGCAGTTTATTCGGGACAGGGGGCAAGGAGACCCAGTACTTC. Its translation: CASSLFGTGGKETQYF.

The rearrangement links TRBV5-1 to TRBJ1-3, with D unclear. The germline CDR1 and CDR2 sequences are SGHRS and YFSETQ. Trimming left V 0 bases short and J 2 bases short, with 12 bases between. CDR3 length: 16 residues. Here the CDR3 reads CASSLEAGRTGNTIYF. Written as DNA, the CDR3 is TGCGCCAGCAGCTTGGAGGCAGGTCGCACTGGAAACACCATATATTTT.

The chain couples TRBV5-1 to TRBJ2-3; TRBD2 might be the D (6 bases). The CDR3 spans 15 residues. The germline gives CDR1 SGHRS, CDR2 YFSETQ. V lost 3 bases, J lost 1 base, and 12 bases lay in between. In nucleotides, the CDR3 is TGCGCCAGCAGCTCCTATAGCGGCGGCACAGATACGCAGTATTTT. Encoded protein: CASSSYSGGTDTQYF.